This T cell receptor (beta chain) was sequenced for a study of cytomegalovirus exposure and HLA in healthy donors (dated by TCRdb to 2016 to 2017). Broadly, across the study: In an earlier analysis of around 540 of the donors, 276 Gb of sequence data and 117 million unique TCR beta sequences from about 190 million T cells were reported. Along with the roughly 700-subject first cohort, a separate validation cohort of over a hundred different subjects was used. Using immunosequencing, the study profiled T cell repertoires from around 670 subjects and related those repertoires to cytomegalovirus serostatus. An early release covering just under 650 HLA-typed donors comprised 250 to 350 gigabases of sequencing data and some 79 million unique TCR sequences. Of the roughly 420 genotyped donors, 80% to 90% were placed in the genetic ancestry cluster associated with self-reported Caucasian donors. The aim of the study was to test whether cataloging public T cell receptors could identify signatures of past pathogen exposure. Every discovery cohort repertoire had been produced on one sequencing platform. To predict cytomegalovirus infection status, the study brought together high-throughput TCR immunosequencing, statistical association of individual TCRs with disease status, and machine learning. Both class I and class II loci were covered by HLA typing, at four-digit resolution. The later analysis used no new phenotypic data to find candidate immune exposures, relying instead on TCR beta sequences and their occurrence across donors. The number of donors typed differed by locus, with roughly 620-630 for A, B, C, DRB1 and DQB1, around 560 for DQA1, approximately 570 for DPA1, and some 440 for DPB1. In a later analysis, previously published TCR beta repertoires from several hundred donors were re-analyzed and high-resolution HLA genotyping was added so that TCR occurrence patterns could be studied. Donor age, sex, ethnicity and CMV serostatus were collected together with the repertoire data. A handful of DR-DQ haplotypes were handled as single units for association and clustering because linkage in the cohort was strong. In a later genetic analysis, genome-wide SNP genotypes for about three fifths of the roughly 670 donors were used, and that subset was treated as a discovery cohort. Among some 410 genotyped donors of the cohort, an average of about 240,000 unique TCR beta nucleotide sequences were sequenced per donor, roughly 20% of them non-productive. An earlier analysis of several hundred of the donors applied high-throughput TCR beta sequencing to assess whether each TCR beta V gene segment acted as functional or pseudogenic.

The cohort comprised some 730 healthy bone marrow donors. Cohort members were all nominally healthy when sampled, although unrecorded immune exposures were likely present. The donor was CMV seronegative and was included in the group of hundreds of seronegative cohort members. Each donor provided a peripheral blood sample, and peripheral blood mononuclear cells were used for TCR beta sequencing. Genomic DNA was extracted from the blood cell samples with the Qiagen DNeasy Blood Extraction Kit. Here is what the overall study found, with its caveats: CMV serostatus was the only immune exposure information available for the cohort. In a later analysis, TCR association rates were found to vary across HLA loci, with the most associated TCRs seen for DRB1 alleles and the fewest for HLA-C alleles. In an earlier analysis of 587 of the donors, most TCR beta V segments were observed in productive rearrangements about 87% or about 30% of the time, broadly matching IMGT annotations. A group of highly shared sequence variants was considered likely to be a technical artifact of the sequencing pipeline. In a later analysis, HLA-associated TCR beta chains were found to be more clonally expanded and to have lower generation probabilities than equally common non-associated chains. A further reported finding was that TCR beta sequences accurately predicted the HLA-A and HLA-B alleles for most subjects in the first cohort. Because HLA typing was missing for some donors at each locus, association tests included only the typed subset. According to a later analysis, most CMV-associated TCR beta chains appeared to be HLA-restricted, and the HLA associations seemed to be driven largely by CMV exposure. In vitro tests confirmed that a few of the cytomegalovirus-associated TCR beta chains recognize cytomegalovirus antigens. Correlated functional status among segregating V segments might reflect linkage disequilibrium, but an unknown experimental factor could not be ruled out. In a later analysis, over 15,000 TCR beta sequences were associated with specific HLA alleles at a false discovery rate of 0.05. A total of about 180 TCR beta chains were listed by the study as associated with cytomegalovirus. In both the original and validation cohorts, the classifier was reported to diagnose cytomegalovirus status with high specificity and sensitivity. A later genetic analysis reported fewer N-insertions in productive TCRs among donors in an Asian-associated ancestry cluster than the approximately 700-donor mean. A later genetic analysis associated a missense DCLRE1C variant with V-gene and J-gene trimming of TCR beta chains, and an independent cohort replicated the association. According to the authors, the approach could potentially be generalized to other disease states and immunological phenotypes. Most TCR sequences were observed very rarely across donors, whereas some public TCRs were present in many individuals. Several of the top co-occurrence clusters appeared to be linked to parvovirus B19, influenza, CMV and Epstein-Barr virus, according to a later analysis. Because counts were too low, seventeen rarely observed V segments, including chromosome 9 orphons, were excluded from the earlier analysis of 500 to 700 of the donors. The 87-base-pair reads could not distinguish some IMGT-functional V segments, including TRBV6-2 and TRBV6-3, so those segments were excluded. This cohort had only TCR beta chains sequenced, and the lack of alpha or paired-chain data limited which features could be detected. When HLA alleles, especially DR and DQ, strongly co-occurred, attributing TCR associations to individual alleles was difficult. Roughly uniform sequencing depth across donors was assumed in presence/absence analyses, although this assumption may not hold.

On this clone: No cognate antigen has been identified for it. Base qualities were left out, and no much larger clone turns up one base away.

The germline V gene (reference sequence) sets CDR1 to PRHDT and CDR2 to FYEKMQ. Reading from cysteine to phenylalanine, the CDR3 counts 16 amino acids. Only the CDR3 DNA is retained, 48 bases long and in frame from the first base. V trim: 5 bases; J trim: 0 bases; unmatched bases: 9. The library came from the immunoSEQ multiplex PCR assay. For the multiplex PCR, a mixture combining 60 forward primers for TCR Vbeta segments and 13 reverse primers for TCR Jbeta segments was used. The CDR3 region of rearranged TCR beta genes was amplified from genomic DNA by a multiplex PCR assay. The amplified TCR beta libraries were sequenced on the Illumina HiSeq System as 87-base-pair reads. The original methods were these. A later analysis tallied roughly 78 million unique TCR beta chains across the 640 or so repertoires, and some 12 million of those chains were shared by two or more donors. A nearest-neighbor algorithm error-corrected the raw reads and collapsed the reads into unique sequences, merging closely related sequences to remove PCR and sequencing errors. To assign V, D and J gene segments, CDR3 sequences were aligned to IMGT reference sequences. For a sequence to be retained, a match of at least six nucleotides was required to both a V gene segment and a J gene segment. Rearrangements were called productive when the CDR3 lacked stop codons and stayed in frame with V and J; all others were non-productive. Following IMGT convention, CDR3 was defined as the stretch from the second conserved V-encoded cysteine up to the conserved J-encoded phenylalanine. Sequences without an unambiguous match to a single V gene segment were excluded from the earlier analysis of a few hundred of the donors. An earlier analysis of over 450 of the donors classified V segments as functional when productive rearrangements were above 56.7% and as segregating when the standard deviation between donors was above 5%. A statistical classification framework was developed to diagnose cytomegalovirus status using the catalog of TCR beta chain sequences. A later analysis assigned V and J genes by comparing TCR nucleotide sequences with IMGT/GENE-DB human TR gene sequences. Using the TCRdist pipeline, a later analysis assigned CDR3 sequences along with most-parsimonious VDJ recombination scenarios. A later analysis defined each TCR beta chain by its CDR3 amino acid sequence plus V-gene family, and excluded reads lacking a unique V-gene family. A later analysis removed roughly 590 highly shared, low-generation-probability nucleotide sequences to deal with suspected cross-contamination and a sequencing artifact. In a later analysis, a clonal expansion index for each public chain was calculated from normalized within-repertoire ranks of inferred template counts. A later analysis computed generation probabilities with a VDJ recombination model fitted to out-of-frame rearrangements, and checked the results against IGoR. In a later analysis, hypergeometric tests were used to score TCR-TCR, TCR-HLA and TCR-CMV co-occurrence, with a repertoire-size bias correction applied to TCR pairs. A later analysis estimated false discovery rates by permuting HLA or CMV assignments 20 times. In a later analysis, co-occurring TCRs were grouped using DBSCAN, with TCRdist sequence similarity added in when clustering inside HLA-allele-positive subsets. Repertoires with fewer than 30,000 or more than 120,000 public chains, plus five repertoires with anomalous nucleotide sharing, were excluded from co-occurrence clustering. TCRdb's version of the immuneACCESS table is confined to in-frame rearrangements and falls short of the full clone set. An unresolved V gene accounts for under half of the shortfall where checked; the remainder is of unknown origin. For V, J and clone size, that table is used; D and trimming come from the DNA. The table for this sample lists about 94,000 clones; around three fifths of them were counted only once. Under 5% of the sample rests with the top ten.

The sequence derives from a man aged 25 to 40 in good health and CMV-seronegative. The sample was PBMCs. The sequence links TRBV13 to TRBJ1-2; 7 nucleotides in the junction match TRBD1. The CDR3 protein: CASSLLGQLTNYGYTF. The DNA is as follows: TGTGCCAGCAGCCTATTGGGACAGCTGACTAACTATGGCTACACCTTC.